This T cell receptor beta chain was observed in a study of blood T cells in healthy people across ages. Points from the study as a whole: Since the PBMCs were unsorted, naive and antigen-experienced cells could not be conclusively compared. Total diversity from one million sequenced T cells was likely underestimated.

There were healthy Caucasian individuals from Russia, aged roughly 6 to 90, serving as donors. A second PCR, run for roughly 7 to 12 cycles, used a sample-barcoded 5' primer plus a J-beta primer mix. Every sample gave at least 2.5 million paired-end reads containing CDR3. TCRdb ran MiXCR on the 5' RACE reads and lists one entry per CDR3 protein. The sample lists roughly 800,000 distinct CDR3 sequences, 58% occurring once. This CDR3 contains 18 residues. V was pared by 2 bases and J by 7 bases, with 15 bases of the junction left unmatched. Germline V gene data show CDR1 as MNHEY and CDR2 as SVGAGI. A remark on this clonotype: As yet, its antigen is unknown.

This chain connects TRBV6-5 to TRBJ1-4; 8 bases fit TRBD1. The sequenced sample consisted of blood. The origin of this receptor is a man in his thirties or forties in good health. CDR3 protein: CASSYRPTGGVASEKLFF. Here the CDR3 DNA reads TGTGCCAGCAGTTACCGCCCTACAGGGGGAGTAGCGTCTGAAAAACTGTTTTTT.